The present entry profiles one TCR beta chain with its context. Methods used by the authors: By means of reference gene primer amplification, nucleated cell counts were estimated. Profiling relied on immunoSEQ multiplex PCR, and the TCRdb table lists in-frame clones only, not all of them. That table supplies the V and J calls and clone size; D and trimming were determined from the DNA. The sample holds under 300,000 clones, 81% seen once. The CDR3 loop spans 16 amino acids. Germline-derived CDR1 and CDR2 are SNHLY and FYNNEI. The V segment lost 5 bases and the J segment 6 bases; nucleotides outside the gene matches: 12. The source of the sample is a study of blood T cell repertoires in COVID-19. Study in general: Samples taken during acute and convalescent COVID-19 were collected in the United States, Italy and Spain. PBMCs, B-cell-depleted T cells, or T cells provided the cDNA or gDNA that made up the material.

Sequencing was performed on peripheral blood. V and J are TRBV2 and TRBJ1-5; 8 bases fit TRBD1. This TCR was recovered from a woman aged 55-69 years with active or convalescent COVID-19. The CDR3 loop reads CASSRAGGSSGQPQHF. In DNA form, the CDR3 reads TGTGCCAGCAGTCGCGCAGGGGGCTCGTCGGGTCAGCCCCAGCATTTT.